The count of the clone carrying this T cell receptor beta chain is one. These data are taken from a study of blood T cell repertoires in COVID-19. Whole-study context: PBMCs, B-cell-depleted T cells, or T cells provided the cDNA or gDNA that made up the material.

Clones were sequenced by immunoSEQ multiplex PCR, and TCRdb holds only the in-frame ones, with some missing. This sample has some 190,000 clones, with about 88% found just once. Germline assignment: CDR1 GTSNPN and CDR2 SVGIG (reference sequence). Trimming cost V 8 bases and J 3 bases, with 14 bases left between them. CDR3 size: 13 residues. The chain uses TRBV30 and TRBJ2-1, with D uncertain. This receptor was obtained from a man aged 25 to 45 with acute or convalescent COVID-19. The sequenced sample consisted of peripheral blood. The CDR3 DNA is TGTGCCGGTCATAAAACTGGCTACAATGAGCAGTTCTTC. Translated: CAGHKTGYNEQFF.